These 7 T cell receptor beta chains originate from one sample sequenced in a study of tumor-infiltrating lymphocytes in primary liver carcinoma. Researchers generated TCR beta cDNA from about 450 ng of total RNA, relying on a constant-region primer. Amplification in three nested multiplex PCR rounds with slightly modified ARM-PCR gave rise to TCR beta libraries. The first two PCR rounds, roughly 10 cycles each, used TRBV1-TRBV30 forward primers and a C-beta reverse primer. One entry per CDR3 protein, called by TCRdb with MiXCR from the multiplex PCR reads. This table holds more than 45,000 distinct CDR3 sequences, 60% to 75% found once. Co-extraction yielded RNA and DNA from around 20-30 mg of unsorted bulk tissue. Sequenced input: liver tumor tissue from sampling region 3. Regarding subset: tumor region T3, left-lateral pole. These receptors were obtained from a middle-aged man with primary liver carcinoma and hepatitis B virus infection.

A word on this clonotype: The CDR3 end shows no conserved phenylalanine or tryptophan, and so a read error is likely. The DNA is left out, because the CDR3 cannot be placed on it with certainty; the CDR3 is given as TCRdb lists it. The rearrangement joins TRBV6-2 or TRBV6-3 to TRBJ2-7; the table gives TRBD2 as D, unverified against the DNA. The germline CDR1 and CDR2 sequences are MNHEY and SVGEGT. The length of the CDR3 is 15 amino acids, counting both ends. This CDR3 reads CANSYRGLATYEQHS.

A remark on this clonotype: One base away lies a much larger clone, so this may be a sequencing read error. V gene TRBV5-1 combines with J gene TRBJ2-1; the match to TRBD1 covers 9 bases. The CDR3 consists of 14 residues. Germline V lookup: CDR1 SGHRS, CDR2 YFSETQ. V trimming: 4 bases; J trimming: 5 bases; junction bases outside the gene matches: 4. DNA of the CDR3: TGCGCCAGCAGCCCGGACAGGGGAGACAATGAGCAGTTCTTC. This encodes CASSPDRGDNEQFF.

This chain connects TRBV18 to TRBJ2-2; D is perhaps TRBD1 (5 bases). The germline V gene encodes CDR1 KGHSH and CDR2 LQKENI. V was cut by 5 bases and J by 3 bases, with 22 bases left in between. The CDR3 loop spans 18 amino acids. The CDR3 protein is CASSFRAVTRADTGELFF. The CDR3 DNA follows: TGTGCCAGCTCATTCCGGGCAGTTACCAGGGCCGACACCGGGGAGCTGTTTTTT.

As to this clonotype: The CDR3 ends on some other residue instead of the conserved phenylalanine or tryptophan, so this is likely a read error. This rearrangement joins TRBV29-1 to TRBJ2-5; D unresolved. The germline V gene encodes CDR1 SQVTM and CDR2 ANQGSEA. V was clipped by 3 bases and J by 4 bases, with 12 bases between them. The CDR3 has 13 residues. The CDR3 coding sequence is TGCAGCGTTGACGAGATAACGGGAGAGACCCAGTACTCC. Protein sequence: CSVDEITGETQYS.

Judged by abundance, this clonotype is large. The CDR3 loop is CASTPLEAAHYEQYF. CDR3 coding DNA: TGTGCCAGCACCCCCTTGGAAGCGGCCCACTACGAGCAGTACTTC. The J gene is TRBJ2-7, the V gene TRBV11-2; possible D gene TRBD2, 5 bases. The CDR3 contains 15 residues. Deletions cut 7 bases from V and 3 bases from J, with 19 bases between. Germline V CDR1 and CDR2: SGHAT, FQNNGV.

As regards this clonotype: An end of the junction differs from the germline gene, which may be a read error. The CDR3 is CASSLEGNHGYTF. For the CDR3, the DNA is TGCGCAAGCAGCTTAGAGGGGAACCATGGCTACACCTTC. This chain links TRBV11-2 with TRBJ1-2; weak D call: TRBD1 (5 bases). Germline V gene sequence: CDR1 SGHAT, CDR2 FQNNGV. The CDR3 is made up of 13 amino acids.

For this clonotype: Sequence at one end of the junction differs from germline and may be a read error. The chain links TRBV12-3 or TRBV12-4 to TRBJ2-1; 11 positions match TRBD2. The CDR3 sequence is 15 residues long. The CDR3 nucleotides are TGTGCCAGCACCCCCGGGACTAGCGGCCCCAATGGGCAGTTATTC. This translates into CASTPGTSGPNGQLF.